These 18 T cell receptor beta chains originate from one sample sequenced in a study of T cell repertoires in ileal Crohn's disease (dated by TCRdb to the late 2010s). The library came from the immunoSEQ multiplex PCR assay. TCRdb mirrors the immuneACCESS table, restricted to in-frame sequences. Some clones are absent from its copies; in checked studies, under half trace to an unresolved V gene, and the reason for the others is unknown. Counted in this sample were tens of thousands of clones; roughly nine tenths of them appeared once. Of the sample, over 2% falls within the top ten clones. According to the study, the label for this sample's time point signals: neoterminal ileum biopsy at postoperative endoscopy, about 6 months after surgery. The sequencing input was ileal tissue. Receptor source: an adult with Crohn's disease.

This clone was seen a handful of times. This chain links TRBV11-2 with TRBJ1-1; the D gene is possibly TRBD1 (6 bases). CDR3 length equals 15 residues. The germline gives CDR1 SGHAT, CDR2 FQNNGV. Trimming took 5 bases from V and 0 from J, leaving 13 bases between them. CDR3: CASSPIGQMNTEAFF. The CDR3 nucleotides read TGTGCCAGCAGCCCGATAGGACAGATGAACACTGAAGCTTTCTTT. The variable domain in full, with the rest retrieved from reference TRBV11-2 and TRBJ1-1, is EAGVAQSPRYKIIEKRQSVAFWCNPISGHATLYWYQQILGQGPKLLIQFQNNGVVDDSQLPKDRFSAERLKGVDSTLKIQPAKLEDSAVYLCASSPIGQMNTEAFFGQGTRLTVV.

This chain uses TRBV30 with TRBJ1-1; a weak D match, TRBD1 (6 bases). With 5 bases removed from V and 6 bases from J, the gap between germline ends came to 10 bases. CDR1 and CDR2 from the germline V gene are GTSNPN and SVGIG (reference sequence). The CDR3 length is 11 residues. The CDR3 is CAWRKGAEAFF. The CDR3 DNA is TGTGCCTGGCGTAAGGGGGCTGAAGCTTTCTTT.

The chain's CDR3 is CASSLAGASGNEQFF. Written as DNA, the CDR3 is TGTGCCAGCAGCTTAGCAGGGGCCTCGGGTAATGAGCAGTTCTTC. The chain couples TRBV11-2 to TRBJ2-1; D is perhaps TRBD1 (6 bases). This CDR3 is built from 15 residues. The germline V gene has CDR1 SGHAT and CDR2 FQNNGV. Trimming pared 1 base from V and 7 bases from J, leaving 14 bases between.

This clone was seen a single time. The CDR3 DNA is TGCGCCAGCAGCCAAGCCCGGGGTATCAAAAACATTCAGTACTTC. Translation gives CASSQARGIKNIQYF. The genes are TRBV4-1 and TRBJ2-4; possible D gene TRBD2, 5 bases. The germline V and J ends were trimmed by 1 base and 3 bases, with 10 bases remaining between them. Germline CDR1 reads MGHRA; CDR2 reads YSYEKL. This CDR3 comprises 15 residues.

This chain uses TRBV18 with TRBJ1-1, with 8 bases fitting TRBD1. The CDR3 is 14 residues long. Germline lookup yields CDR1 KGHSH and CDR2 LQKENI. With 7 bases clipped from V and 1 base from J, the junction kept 5 bases outside the gene matches. DNA of the CDR3: TGTGCCAGCTTTTACGGGACAGGGAACACTGAAGCTTTCTTT. Translating it yields CASFYGTGNTEAFF.

This clone has only one observation. The chain's CDR3 is CASSETRGADTGELFF. DNA of the CDR3: TGTGCCAGCAGCGAGACTAGGGGCGCCGACACCGGGGAGCTGTTTTTT. The chain links TRBV5-6 to TRBJ2-2, with D possibly TRBD2 on 6 matching bases. This CDR3 has 16 residues. Germline V gives CDR1 SGHDT, CDR2 YYEEEE. The V end lost 4 bases, the J end lost 3 bases, and 16 bases lay between the germline ends.

In its sample, this clone was seen once. The V call is TRBV7-9, the J call TRBJ1-5; D might be TRBD1 (5 bases). The CDR3 has 14 amino acids. V lost 5 bases, J lost 6 bases, and 14 bases lay in between. Germline CDR1 and CDR2: SEHNR and FQNEAQ (reference sequence). In DNA form, the CDR3 reads TGTGCCAGCAGCGACGCCGCGGGGACTCAGCCCCAGCATTTT. The encoded protein is CASSDAAGTQPQHF.

This rearrangement joins TRBV7-7 to TRBJ2-3; the D is unclear. Per germline, CDR1 SSHAT and CDR2 FNYEAQ (reference sequence). V was shortened by 1 base and J by 6 bases, with 8 bases between the two germline ends. CDR3 length: 13 amino acids. DNA for the CDR3: TGTGCCAGCAGCTTAGTGCCCCGGGATACGCAGTATTTT. Amino acids: CASSLVPRDTQYF.

The chain combines TRBV29-1 with TRBJ1-2, with 10 nucleotides matching TRBD1. CDR3 length: 13 residues. CDR1 is SQVTM, CDR2 ANQGSEA, per germline. With 6 bases clipped from V and 6 bases from J, the junction kept 7 bases outside the gene matches. The CDR3 spells CSVGDRGVDGYTF. In DNA, the CDR3 is TGCAGCGTGGGGGACAGGGGAGTTGATGGCTACACCTTC.

This chain connects TRBV7-2 to TRBJ2-7; no clear D. V shed 3 bases and J shed 2 bases, with 8 bases lying between them. This CDR3 is 13 amino acids long. Germline V gene data show CDR1 as SGHTA and CDR2 as FQGNSA. The CDR3 nucleotides read TGTGCCAGCAGCTTGGTCCAGGCCTACGAGCAGTACTTC. This codes for CASSLVQAYEQYF.

Concerning this clone itself: The germline gene is not matched at one end of the junction; a read error may be the cause. The V and J genes are TRBV19 and TRBJ1-5, with 8 bases aligning to TRBD1. CDR3 size: 14 residues. CDR1 and CDR2 from the germline V gene are LNHDA and SQIVND (reference sequence). In DNA, the CDR3 is TGTGCCAGTAGTGATGCAGGGGGCAAACAGCCCCAGCATTTT. Amino acids: CASSDAGGKQPQHF.

The chain recombines TRBV6-5 with TRBJ1-4, with TRBD1 as a possible D gene (5 bases). V lost 2 bases and J lost 10, with 14 bases in between. The CDR3 covers 14 residues. Germline CDR1 MNHEY, CDR2 SVGAGI. The CDR3: CASSYTLGVGKLFF. In DNA form, the CDR3 reads TGTGCCAGCAGTTACACCCTAGGGGTTGGAAAACTGTTTTTT.

The chain has TRBV7-2 and TRBJ2-5; possible D gene TRBD1, 6 bases. V was cut by 0 bases and J by 5 bases, with 16 bases left in between. There are 16 residues in the CDR3. The germline CDR1 and CDR2 sequences are SGHTA and FQGNSA. The CDR3 DNA is TGTGCCAGCAGCTTAGCGTTGGGGCAGGGGACGGAGACCCAGTACTTC. Translated: CASSLALGQGTETQYF.

This clone was recorded once. The chain has TRBV14 and TRBJ2-5; no clear D gene. There are 15 residues in the CDR3. Trimming took 1 base from V and 5 from J, leaving 14 bases between them. Per germline, CDR1 SGHDN and CDR2 FVKESK. As DNA, the CDR3 is TGTGCCAGCAGCCAAGGGGCCCTGGGCAGGGAGACCCAGTACTTC. It encodes CASSQGALGRETQYF.

This clone was recorded only once. The rearrangement links TRBV7-2 to TRBJ2-4; possibly TRBD1 for D (6 bases). There are 13 residues in the CDR3. V was clipped by 1 base and J by 8 bases, with 9 bases between them. Germline V gives CDR1 SGHTA, CDR2 FQGNSA. The CDR3 here is CASSLDRADIQYF. The DNA for the CDR3 is TGTGCCAGCAGCTTAGACAGGGCGGACATTCAGTACTTC.

The chain couples TRBV14 to TRBJ1-2, with D hard to call. V shed 3 bases and J shed 8 bases, with 13 bases lying between them. The CDR3 loop spans 13 amino acids. CDR1 and CDR2 from the germline V gene are SGHDN and FVKESK. The CDR3 nucleotides are TGTGCCAGCAGCCAGCTCCGTAGGGAGGGCTACACCTTC. Its protein product is CASSQLRREGYTF.

CDR3: CASSFSGGNTEAFF. The CDR3 DNA reads TGCGCCAGCAGCTTCAGCGGCGGGAACACTGAAGCTTTCTTT. The chain links TRBV5-1 to TRBJ1-1; no clear D. The CDR3 totals 14 residues. CDR1 is SGHRS, CDR2 YFSETQ, per germline. Trimming took 2 bases from V and 1 from J, leaving 9 bases between them.

This clone was counted once. J is TRBJ1-6 and V is TRBV5-8; 9 nucleotides match TRBD1. CDR1 is SGHTS, CDR2 YDEGEE, per germline. After removal of 3 bases from V and 7 bases from J, the junction contained 2 bases not matched to a gene. This CDR3 region has 14 residues. The CDR3 loop reads CASSSGQGNSPLHF. The CDR3 coding sequence is TGTGCCAGCAGCTCGGGACAGGGAAATTCACCCCTCCACTTT.